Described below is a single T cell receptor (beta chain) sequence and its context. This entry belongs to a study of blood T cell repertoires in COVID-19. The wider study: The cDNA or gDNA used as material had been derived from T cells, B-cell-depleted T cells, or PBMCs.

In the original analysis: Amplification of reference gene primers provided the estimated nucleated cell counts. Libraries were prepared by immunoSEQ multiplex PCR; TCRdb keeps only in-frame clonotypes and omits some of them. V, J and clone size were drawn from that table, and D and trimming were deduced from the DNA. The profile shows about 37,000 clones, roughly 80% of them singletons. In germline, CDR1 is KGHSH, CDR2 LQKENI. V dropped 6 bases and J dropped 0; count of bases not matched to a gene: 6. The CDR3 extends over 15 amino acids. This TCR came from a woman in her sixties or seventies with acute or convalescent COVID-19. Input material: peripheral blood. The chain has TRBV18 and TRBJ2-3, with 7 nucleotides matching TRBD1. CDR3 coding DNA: TGTGCCAGCTCGGAGAGACAGGGTAGCACAGATACGCAGTATTTT. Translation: CASSERQGSTDTQYF. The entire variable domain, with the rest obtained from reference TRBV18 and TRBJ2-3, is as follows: NAGVMQNPRHLVRRRGQEARLRCSPMKGHSHVYWYRQLPEEGLKFMVYLQKENIIDESGMPKERFSAEFPKEGPSILRIQQVVRGDSAAYFCASSERQGSTDTQYFGPGTRLTVL.